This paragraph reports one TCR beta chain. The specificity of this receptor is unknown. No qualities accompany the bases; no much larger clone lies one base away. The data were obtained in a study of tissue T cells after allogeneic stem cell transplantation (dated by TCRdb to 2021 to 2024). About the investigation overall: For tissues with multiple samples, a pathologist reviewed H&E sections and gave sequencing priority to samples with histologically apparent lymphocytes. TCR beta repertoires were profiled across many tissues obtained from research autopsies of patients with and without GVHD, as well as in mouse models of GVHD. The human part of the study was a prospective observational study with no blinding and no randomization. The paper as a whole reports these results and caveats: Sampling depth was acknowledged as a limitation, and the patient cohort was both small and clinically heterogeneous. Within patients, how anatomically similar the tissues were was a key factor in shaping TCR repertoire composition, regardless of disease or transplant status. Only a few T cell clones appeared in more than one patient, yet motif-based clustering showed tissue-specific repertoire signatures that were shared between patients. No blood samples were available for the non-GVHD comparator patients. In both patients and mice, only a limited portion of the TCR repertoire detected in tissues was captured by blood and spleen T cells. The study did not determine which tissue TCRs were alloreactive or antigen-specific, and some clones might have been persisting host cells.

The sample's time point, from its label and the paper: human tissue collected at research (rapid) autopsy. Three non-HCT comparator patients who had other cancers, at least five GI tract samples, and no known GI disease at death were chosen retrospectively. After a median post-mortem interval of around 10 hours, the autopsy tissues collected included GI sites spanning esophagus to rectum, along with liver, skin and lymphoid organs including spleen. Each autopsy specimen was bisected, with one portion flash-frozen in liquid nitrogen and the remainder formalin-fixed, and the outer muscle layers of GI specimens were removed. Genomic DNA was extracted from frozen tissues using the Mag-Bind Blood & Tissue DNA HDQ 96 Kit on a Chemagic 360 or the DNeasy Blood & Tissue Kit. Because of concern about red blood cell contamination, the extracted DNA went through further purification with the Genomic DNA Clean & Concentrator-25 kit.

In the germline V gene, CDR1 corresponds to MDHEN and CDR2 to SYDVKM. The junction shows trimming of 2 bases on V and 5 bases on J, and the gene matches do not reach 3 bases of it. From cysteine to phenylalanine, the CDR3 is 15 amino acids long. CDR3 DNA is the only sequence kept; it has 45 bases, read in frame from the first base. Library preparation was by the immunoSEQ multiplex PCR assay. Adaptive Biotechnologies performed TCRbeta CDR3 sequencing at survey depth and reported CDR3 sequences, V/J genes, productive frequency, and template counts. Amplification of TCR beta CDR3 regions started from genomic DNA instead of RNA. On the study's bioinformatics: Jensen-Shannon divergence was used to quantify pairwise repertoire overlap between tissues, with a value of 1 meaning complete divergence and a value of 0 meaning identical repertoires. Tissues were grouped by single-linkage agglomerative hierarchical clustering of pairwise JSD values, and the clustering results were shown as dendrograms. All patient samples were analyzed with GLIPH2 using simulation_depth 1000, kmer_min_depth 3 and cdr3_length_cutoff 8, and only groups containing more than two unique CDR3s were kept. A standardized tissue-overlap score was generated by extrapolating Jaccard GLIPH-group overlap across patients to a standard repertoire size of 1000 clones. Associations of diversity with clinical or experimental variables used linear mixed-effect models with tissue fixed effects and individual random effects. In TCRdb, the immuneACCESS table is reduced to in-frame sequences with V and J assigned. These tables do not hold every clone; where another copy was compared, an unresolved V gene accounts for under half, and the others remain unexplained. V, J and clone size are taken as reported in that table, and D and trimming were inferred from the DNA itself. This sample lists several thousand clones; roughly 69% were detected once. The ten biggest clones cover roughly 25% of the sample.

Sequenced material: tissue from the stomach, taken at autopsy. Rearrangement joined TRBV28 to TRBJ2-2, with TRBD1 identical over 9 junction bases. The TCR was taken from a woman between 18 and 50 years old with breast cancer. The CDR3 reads CASSLRDRETGELFF. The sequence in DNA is TGTGCCAGCAGTTTAAGGGACAGGGAGACCGGGGAGCTGTTTTTT. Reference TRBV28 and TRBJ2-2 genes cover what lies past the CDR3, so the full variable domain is DVKVTQSSRYLVKRTGEKVFLECVQDMDHENMFWYRQDPGLGLRLIYFSYDVKMKEKGDIPEGYSVSREKKERFSLILESASTNQTSMYLCASSLRDRETGELFFGEGSRLTVL.